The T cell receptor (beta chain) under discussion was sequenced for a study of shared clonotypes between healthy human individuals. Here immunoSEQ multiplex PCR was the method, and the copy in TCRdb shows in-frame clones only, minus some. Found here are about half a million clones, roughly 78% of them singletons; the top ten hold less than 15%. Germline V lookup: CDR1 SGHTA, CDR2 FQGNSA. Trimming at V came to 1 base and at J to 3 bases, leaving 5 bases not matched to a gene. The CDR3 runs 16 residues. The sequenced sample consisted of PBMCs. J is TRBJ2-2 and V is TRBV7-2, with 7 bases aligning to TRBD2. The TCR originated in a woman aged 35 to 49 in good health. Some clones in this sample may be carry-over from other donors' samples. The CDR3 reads CASSLDWGRDTGELFF. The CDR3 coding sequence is TGTGCCAGCAGCTTAGATTGGGGGAGGGACACCGGGGAGCTGTTTTTT.